This TCR beta chain was sequenced for a study of T cell repertoires in cytomegalovirus infection. Study overall: Public TCR beta signatures indicated both CMV infection and matching HLA type.

The V gene's germline CDR1 is SGHNT and CDR2 YYREEE (reference sequence). V dropped 2 bases and J dropped 1 base, with 15 bases sitting between them. The CDR3 runs 17 residues. General observations from the study: Predominance within the ex vivo response was attributable to HLA-C-restricted CMV-specific TCR beta clonotypes. Cumulative frequency of public TCR beta families picked out carriers of CMV plus the relevant HLA.

TCRdb re-analysed the reads in MiXCR, keeping a single row per CDR3 protein. The repertoire has approximately 490,000 distinct CDR3 sequences, around 11% of them found once; the top ten carry around 9.6%. In its sample, this clonotype was seen many times. What it binds is not known. Sequenced material: PBMCs. The J gene is TRBJ2-2, the V gene TRBV5-4; D is ambiguous. The receptor was isolated from a human donor in good health (CMV status not recorded). Some clones in this sample may be carry-over from other donors' samples. The CDR3 sequence: CASSFAVGPLNTGELFF. Written as DNA, the CDR3 is TGTGCCAGCAGCTTCGCCGTCGGCCCCCTGAACACCGGGGAGCTGTTTTTT.